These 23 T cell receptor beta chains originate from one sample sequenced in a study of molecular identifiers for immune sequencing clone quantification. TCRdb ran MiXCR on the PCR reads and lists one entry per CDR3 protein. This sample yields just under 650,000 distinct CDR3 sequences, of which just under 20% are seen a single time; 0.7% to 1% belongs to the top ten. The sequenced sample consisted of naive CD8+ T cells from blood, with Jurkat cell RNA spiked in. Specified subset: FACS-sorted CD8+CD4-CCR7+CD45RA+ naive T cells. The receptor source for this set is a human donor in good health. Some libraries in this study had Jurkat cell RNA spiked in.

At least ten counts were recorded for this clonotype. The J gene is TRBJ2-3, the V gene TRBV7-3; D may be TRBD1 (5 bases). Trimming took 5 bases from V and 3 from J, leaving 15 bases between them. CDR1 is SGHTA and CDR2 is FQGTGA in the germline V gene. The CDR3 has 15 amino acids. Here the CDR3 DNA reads TGTGCCAGCAGCCAAACAGGCATCGGAACAGATACGCAGTATTTT. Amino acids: CASSQTGIGTDTQYF.

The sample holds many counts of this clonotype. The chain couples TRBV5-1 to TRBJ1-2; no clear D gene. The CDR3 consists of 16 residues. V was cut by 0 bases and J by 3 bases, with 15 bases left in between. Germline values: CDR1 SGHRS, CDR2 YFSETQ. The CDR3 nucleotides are TGCGCCAGCAGCTTGGACCCCCAATTCGGGCACTATGGCTACACCTTC. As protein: CASSLDPQFGHYGYTF.

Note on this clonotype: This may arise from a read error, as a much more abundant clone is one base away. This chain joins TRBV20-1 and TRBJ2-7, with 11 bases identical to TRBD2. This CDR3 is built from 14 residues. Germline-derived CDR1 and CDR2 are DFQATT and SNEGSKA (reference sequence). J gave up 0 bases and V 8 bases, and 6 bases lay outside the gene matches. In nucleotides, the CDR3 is TGCAGTACCAAACTAGCGGGGGTCTCCTACGAGCAGTACTTC. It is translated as CSTKLAGVSYEQYF.

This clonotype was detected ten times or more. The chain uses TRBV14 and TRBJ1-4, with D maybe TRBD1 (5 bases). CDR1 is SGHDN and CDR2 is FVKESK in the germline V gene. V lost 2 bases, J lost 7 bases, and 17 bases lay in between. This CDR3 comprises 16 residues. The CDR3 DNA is TGTGCCAGCAGCCAACATGTCCCGAAAAGGGGTGAAAAACTGTTTTTT. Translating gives CASSQHVPKRGEKLFF.

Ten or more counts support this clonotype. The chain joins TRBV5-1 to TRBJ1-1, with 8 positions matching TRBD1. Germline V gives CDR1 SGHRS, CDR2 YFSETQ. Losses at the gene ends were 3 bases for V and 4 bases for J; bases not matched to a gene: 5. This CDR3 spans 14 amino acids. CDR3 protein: CASSSGQGGTEAFF. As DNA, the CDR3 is TGCGCCAGCAGCTCCGGACAGGGCGGCACTGAAGCTTTCTTT.

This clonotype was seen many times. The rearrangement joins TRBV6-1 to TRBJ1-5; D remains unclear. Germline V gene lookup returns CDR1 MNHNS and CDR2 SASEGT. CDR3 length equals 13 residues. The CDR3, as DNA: TGTGCAGCAATCGGCTCGTTACGGGAGCCCCAGCATTTT. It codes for CAAIGSLREPQHF.

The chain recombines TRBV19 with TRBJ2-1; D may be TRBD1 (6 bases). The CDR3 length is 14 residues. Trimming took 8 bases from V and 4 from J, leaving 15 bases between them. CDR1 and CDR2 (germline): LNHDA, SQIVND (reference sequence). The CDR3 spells CASRPTGVYNEQFF. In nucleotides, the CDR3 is TGTGCCAGTCGTCCGACAGGCGTATACAATGAGCAGTTCTTC.

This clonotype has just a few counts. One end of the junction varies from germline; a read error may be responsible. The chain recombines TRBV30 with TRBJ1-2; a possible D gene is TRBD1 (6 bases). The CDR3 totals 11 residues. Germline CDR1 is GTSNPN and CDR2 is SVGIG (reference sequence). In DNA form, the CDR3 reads TGTGCCTCCGAGGTCAGGGGAGGGGACTACTTC. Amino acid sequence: CASEVRGGDYF. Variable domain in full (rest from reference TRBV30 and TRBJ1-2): SQTIHQWPATLVQPVGSPLSLECTVEGTSNPNLYWYRQAAGRGLQLLFYSVGIGQISSEVPQNLSASRPQDRQFILSSKKLLLSDSGFYLCASEVRGGDYFGSGTRLTVV.

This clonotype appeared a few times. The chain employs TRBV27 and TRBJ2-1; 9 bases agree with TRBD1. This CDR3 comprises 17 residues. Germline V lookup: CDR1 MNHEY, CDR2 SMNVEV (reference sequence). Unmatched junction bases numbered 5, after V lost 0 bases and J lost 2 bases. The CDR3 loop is CASSLSGTGRAYNEQFF. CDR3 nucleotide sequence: TGTGCCAGCAGTTTATCGGGGACAGGGCGAGCCTACAATGAGCAGTTCTTC.

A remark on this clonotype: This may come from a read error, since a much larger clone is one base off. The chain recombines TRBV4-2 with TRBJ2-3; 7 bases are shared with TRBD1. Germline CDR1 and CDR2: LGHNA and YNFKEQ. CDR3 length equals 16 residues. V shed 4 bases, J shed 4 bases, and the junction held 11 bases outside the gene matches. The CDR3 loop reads CASSRDYRGGADTQYF. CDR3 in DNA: TGTGCCAGCAGCCGAGATTACAGGGGTGGCGCAGATACGCAGTATTTT.

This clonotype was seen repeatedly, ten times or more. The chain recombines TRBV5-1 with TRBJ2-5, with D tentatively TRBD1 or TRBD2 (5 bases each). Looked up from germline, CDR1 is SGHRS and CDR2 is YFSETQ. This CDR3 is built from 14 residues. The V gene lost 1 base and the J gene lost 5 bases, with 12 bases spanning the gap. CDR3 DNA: TGCGCCAGCAGCTTGTTGGGGGTCAGGGAGACCCAGTACTTC. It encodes CASSLLGVRETQYF.

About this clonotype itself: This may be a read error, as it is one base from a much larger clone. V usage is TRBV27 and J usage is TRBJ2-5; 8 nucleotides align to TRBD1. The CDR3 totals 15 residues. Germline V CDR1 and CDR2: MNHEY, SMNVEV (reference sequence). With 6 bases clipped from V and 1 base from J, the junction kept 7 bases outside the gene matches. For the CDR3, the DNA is TGTGCCAGCAGCGGGGGCAGGGGGCCCCAAGAGACCCAGTACTTC. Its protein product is CASSGGRGPQETQYF.

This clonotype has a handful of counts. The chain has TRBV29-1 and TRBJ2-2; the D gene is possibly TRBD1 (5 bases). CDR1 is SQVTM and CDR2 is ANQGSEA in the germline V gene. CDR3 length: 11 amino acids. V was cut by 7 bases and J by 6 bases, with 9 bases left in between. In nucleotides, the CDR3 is TGCAGCGCCTGGGGCCCCGGGGAGCTGTTTTTT. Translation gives CSAWGPGELFF.

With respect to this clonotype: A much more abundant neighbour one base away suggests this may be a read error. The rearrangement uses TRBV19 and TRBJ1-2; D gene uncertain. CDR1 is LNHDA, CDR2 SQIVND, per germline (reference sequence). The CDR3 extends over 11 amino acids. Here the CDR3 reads CASNSGYGYAF. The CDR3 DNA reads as TGTGCCAGTAACTCTGGCTATGGCTACGCCTTC. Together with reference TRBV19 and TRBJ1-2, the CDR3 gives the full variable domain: DGGITQSPKYLFRKEGQNVTLSCEQNLNHDAMYWYRQDPGQGLRLIYYSQIVNDFQKGDIAEGYSVSREKKESFPLTVTSAQKNPTAFYLCASNSGYGYAFGSGTRLTVV.

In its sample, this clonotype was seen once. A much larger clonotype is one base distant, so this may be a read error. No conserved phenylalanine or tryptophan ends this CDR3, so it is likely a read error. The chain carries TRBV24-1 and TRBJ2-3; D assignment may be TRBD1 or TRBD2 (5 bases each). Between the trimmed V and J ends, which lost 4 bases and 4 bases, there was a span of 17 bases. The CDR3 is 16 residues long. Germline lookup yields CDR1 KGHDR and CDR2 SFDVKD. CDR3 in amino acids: CATSDPGALGADTQYL. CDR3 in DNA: TGTGCCACCAGTGACCCCGGGGCCCTCGGCGCAGATACGCAGTATCTT.

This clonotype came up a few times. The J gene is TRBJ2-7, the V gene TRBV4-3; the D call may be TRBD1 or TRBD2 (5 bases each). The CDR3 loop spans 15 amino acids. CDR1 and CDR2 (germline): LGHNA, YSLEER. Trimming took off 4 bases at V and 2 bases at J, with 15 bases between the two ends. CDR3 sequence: CASSPGAGETYEQYF. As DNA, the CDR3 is TGCGCCAGCAGCCCTGGGGCGGGCGAAACCTACGAGCAGTACTTC.

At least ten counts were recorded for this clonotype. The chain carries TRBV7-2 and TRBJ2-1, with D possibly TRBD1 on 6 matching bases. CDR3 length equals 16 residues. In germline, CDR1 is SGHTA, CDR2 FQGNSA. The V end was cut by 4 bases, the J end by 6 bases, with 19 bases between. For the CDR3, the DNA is TGTGCCAGCAGCTCGCCGGGACAAATGGTCGGCAATGAGCAGTTCTTC. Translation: CASSSPGQMVGNEQFF.

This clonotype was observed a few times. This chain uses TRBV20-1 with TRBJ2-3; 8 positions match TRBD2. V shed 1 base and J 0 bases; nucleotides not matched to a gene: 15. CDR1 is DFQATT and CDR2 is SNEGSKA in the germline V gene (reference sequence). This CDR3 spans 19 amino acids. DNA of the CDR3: TGCAGTGCTAGAGCCTCGCATGAAACTAGCGGCACTAGCACAGATACGCAGTATTTT. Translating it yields CSARASHETSGTSTDTQYF.

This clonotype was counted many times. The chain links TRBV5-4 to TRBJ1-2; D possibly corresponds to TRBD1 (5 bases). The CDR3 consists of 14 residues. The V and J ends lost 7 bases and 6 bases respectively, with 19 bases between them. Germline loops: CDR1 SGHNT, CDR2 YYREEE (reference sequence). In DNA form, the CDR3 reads TGTGCCAGCGGCATAAGGGGCGCAGTAAATGGCTACACCTTC. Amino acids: CASGIRGAVNGYTF.

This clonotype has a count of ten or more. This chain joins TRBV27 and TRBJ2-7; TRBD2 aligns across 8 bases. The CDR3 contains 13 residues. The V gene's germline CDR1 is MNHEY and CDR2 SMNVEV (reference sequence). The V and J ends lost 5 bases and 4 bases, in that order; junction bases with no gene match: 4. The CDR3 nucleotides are TGTGCCAGCAGTAGCGGGAGCGTATACGAGCAGTACTTC. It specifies CASSSGSVYEQYF.

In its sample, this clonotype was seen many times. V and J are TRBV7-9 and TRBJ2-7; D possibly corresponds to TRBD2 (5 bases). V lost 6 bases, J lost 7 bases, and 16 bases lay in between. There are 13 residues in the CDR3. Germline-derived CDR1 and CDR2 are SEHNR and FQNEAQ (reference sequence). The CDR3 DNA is TGTGCCAGCAGTCCTGCCTACGGGGAGGAGCAGTACTTC. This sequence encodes CASSPAYGEEQYF.

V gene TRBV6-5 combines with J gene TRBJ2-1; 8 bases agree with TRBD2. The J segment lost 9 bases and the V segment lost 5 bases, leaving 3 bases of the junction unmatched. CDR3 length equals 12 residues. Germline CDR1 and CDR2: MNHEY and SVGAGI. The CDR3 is CASSPGGIEQFF. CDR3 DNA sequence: TGTGCCAGCAGTCCGGGGGGGATTGAGCAGTTCTTC.

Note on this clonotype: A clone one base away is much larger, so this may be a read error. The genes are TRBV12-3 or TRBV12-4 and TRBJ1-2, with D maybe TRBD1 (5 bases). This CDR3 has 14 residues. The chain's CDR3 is CASTNDRSSYGHTF. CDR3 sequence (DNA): TGTGCCAGCACCAATGACAGATCGAGCTATGGCCACACCTTC.